Shown below are 29 T cell receptor beta chains from a single sample sequenced in a study of CD8+ T cells in alopecia areata. Extracted RNA was reverse transcribed into cDNA, the sequencing template. Data came from immunoSEQ multiplex PCR; TCRdb stores just in-frame clones and leaves some out. The data contain about 56,000 clones, about 96% of them singletons. Sequenced material: CD8+ T cells sorted from blood, taken at week 0. These receptors were collected from a human donor with alopecia areata.

The CDR3 nucleotides are TGCGCCAGCAGTCAACGGGGTCGAGGTGGCAATCAGCCCCAGCATTTT. This encodes CASSQRGRGGNQPQHF. The chain links TRBV23-1 to TRBJ1-5, with D unclear. TRBV23-1 is sorted into the ORF group, with uncertain function. The CDR3 contains 16 residues. Deletions cut 2 bases from V and 2 bases from J, with 13 bases between.

J is TRBJ1-2 and V is TRBV2; maybe TRBD1 (6 bases). There are 15 residues in the CDR3. V lost 6 bases to trimming and J lost 3 bases, with 17 bases between them. The germline V gene has CDR1 SNHLY and CDR2 FYNNEI. The DNA of the CDR3 is TGTGCCAGCAGGGACAAGGACAGAACGGACTATGGCTACACCTTC. Its translation: CASRDKDRTDYGYTF.

The rearrangement links TRBV5-5 to TRBJ2-7; no reliable D call. Trimming cost V 1 base and J 4 bases, with 15 bases left between them. The CDR3 has 15 residues. Germline CDR1 is SGHKS and CDR2 is YYEKEE (reference sequence). The CDR3 sequence: CASSLYPDRGYEQYF. For the CDR3, the DNA is TGTGCCAGCAGCTTGTACCCAGATCGTGGTTACGAGCAGTACTTC. Combining the CDR3 with reference TRBV5-5 and TRBJ2-7 gives the whole variable domain DAGVTQSPTHLIKTRGQQVTLRCSPISGHKSVSWYQQVLGQGPQFIFQYYEKEERGRGNFPDRFSARQFPNYSSELNVNALLLGDSALYLCASSLYPDRGYEQYFGPGTRLTVT.

The CDR3 coding sequence is TGTGCCAGCAGCTCCCAGCCTTCTGCGTCGGATACGCAGTATTTT. Translated, it gives CASSSQPSASDTQYF. V and J are TRBV7-6 and TRBJ2-3; no firm D call. CDR1 SGHVS and CDR2 FNYEAQ come from the germline V gene. Trimming took 4 bases from V and 6 from J, leaving 17 bases between them. The CDR3 totals 15 residues. Together with reference TRBV7-6 and TRBJ2-3, the CDR3 gives the full variable domain: GAGVSQSPRYKVTKRGQDVALRCDPISGHVSLYWYRQALGQGPEFLTYFNYEAQQDKSGLPNDRFSAERPEGSISTLTIQRTEQRDSAMYRCASSSQPSASDTQYFGPGTRLTVL.

This chain uses TRBV13 with TRBJ2-2, with unresolved D. In germline, CDR1 is PRHDT, CDR2 FYEKMQ (reference sequence). V was clipped by 5 bases and J by 3 bases, with 4 bases between them. The CDR3 spans 12 residues. As DNA, the CDR3 is TGTGCCAGCAGCCCTGACACCGGGGAGCTGTTTTTT. Its translation is CASSPDTGELFF. Full variable domain (outside the CDR3, taken from reference TRBV13 and TRBJ2-2): AAGVIQSPRHLIKEKRETATLKCYPIPRHDTVYWYQQGPGQDPQFLISFYEKMQSDKGSIPDRFSAQQFSDYHSELNMSSLELGDSALYFCASSPDTGELFFGEGSRLTVL.

The CDR3 protein is CASSESLAGVIQETQYF. Written as DNA, the CDR3 is TGCGCCAGCAGTGAGAGTCTAGCGGGGGTGATCCAAGAGACCCAGTACTTC. V and J are TRBV10-2 and TRBJ2-5; 10 nucleotides agree with TRBD2. Germline values: CDR1 WSHSY, CDR2 SAAADI. The CDR3 is made up of 17 amino acids. With 2 bases clipped from V and 1 base from J, the junction kept 7 bases outside the gene matches.

The V gene is TRBV6-5, the J gene TRBJ1-1; D might be TRBD1 (6 bases). With 0 bases removed from V and 0 bases from J, the gap between germline ends came to 11 bases. Germline assignment: CDR1 MNHEY and CDR2 SVGAGI. This CDR3 contains 16 residues. The CDR3 is CASSYSRYRVNTEAFF. CDR3 nucleotide sequence: TGTGCCAGCAGTTACTCCCGGTACAGGGTGAACACTGAAGCTTTCTTT.

A single count supports this clone. The chain couples TRBV7-2 to TRBJ2-5; 8 bases agree with TRBD2. The trim removed 5 bases at V and 4 bases at J, leaving 9 bases unmatched. Per germline, CDR1 SGHTA and CDR2 FQGNSA. CDR3 length equals 15 residues. The CDR3 coding sequence is TGTGCCAGCAGCGCGATCGGGGGGGCAGGAGAGACCCAGTACTTC. Protein product: CASSAIGGAGETQYF. Full variable domain (outside the CDR3, taken from reference TRBV7-2 and TRBJ2-5): GAGVSQSPSNKVTEKGKDVELRCDPISGHTALYWYRQSLGQGLEFLIYFQGNSAPDKSGLPSDRFSAERTGGSVSTLTIQRTQQEDSAVYLCASSAIGGAGETQYFGPGTRLLVL.

The chain joins TRBV2 to TRBJ2-2; D is possibly TRBD2 (5 bases). The germline V and J ends were trimmed by 2 bases and 5 bases, with 12 bases remaining between them. CDR1 and CDR2 from the germline V gene are SNHLY and FYNNEI. The CDR3 totals 15 residues. CDR3 region: CASSENMRGTGELFF. The CDR3 coding sequence is TGTGCCAGCAGTGAAAACATGCGAGGGACCGGGGAGCTGTTTTTT.

CDR3: CASRGQGGEGEKLFF. Written as DNA, the CDR3 is TGCGCCAGCAGGGGACAGGGGGGAGAAGGTGAAAAACTGTTTTTT. The rearrangement links TRBV4-1 to TRBJ1-4; 11 positions agree with TRBD1. With V trimmed by 6 bases and J by 7 bases, 7 bases remained unmatched. Germline CDR1 and CDR2: MGHRA and YSYEKL. The CDR3 extends over 15 amino acids.

This clone is a singleton in its sample. The CDR3 coding sequence is TGTGCCAGCAGCCAAGAAACAGGGGGATCATATCAGCCCCAGCATTTT. Its translation is CASSQETGGSYQPQHF. The rearrangement links TRBV4-2 to TRBJ1-5; 8 bases are shared with TRBD1. Germline trimming cut 0 bases from V and 5 bases from J; bases unmatched to any gene: 6. This CDR3 comprises 16 residues. The germline V gene encodes CDR1 LGHNA and CDR2 YNFKEQ.

The J gene is TRBJ2-5, the V gene TRBV15, with TRBD2 identical over 7 bases. The CDR3 length is 15 residues. After removal of 1 base from V and 5 bases from J, the junction contained 7 bases not matched to a gene. Germline V gene data show CDR1 as LNHNV and CDR2 as YYDKDF (reference sequence). The CDR3 DNA reads as TGTGCCACCAGCAGAGGGACGGGGGGTACTGAGACCCAGTACTTC. It encodes CATSRGTGGTETQYF.

The rearrangement uses TRBV6-5 and TRBJ1-5; no clear D. Germline V gene sequence: CDR1 MNHEY, CDR2 SVGAGI. The V end was cut by 5 bases, the J end by 3 bases, with 8 bases between. This CDR3 is 13 amino acids long. The CDR3 loop is CASSQGLNQPQHF. CDR3 DNA: TGTGCCAGCAGTCAAGGTCTCAATCAGCCCCAGCATTTT.

With regard to this clone: The same CDR3 is also encoded by other DNA sequences in this sample. The V gene is TRBV27, the J gene TRBJ2-7; no firm D call. V was cut by 2 bases and J by 6 bases, with 5 bases left in between. CDR1 is MNHEY, CDR2 SMNVEV, per germline (reference sequence). This CDR3 is built from 11 residues. The CDR3 nucleotides read TGTGCCAGCAGTTTAGCAGGCGAGCAGTACTTC. Translating it yields CASSLAGEQYF.

The rearrangement links TRBV7-9 to TRBJ2-7; a possible D gene is TRBD2 (5 bases). This CDR3 region has 16 residues. V was cut by 5 bases and J by 2 bases, with 19 bases left in between. Germline V gene sequence: CDR1 SEHNR, CDR2 FQNEAQ (reference sequence). CDR3: CASSPKTEDSPYEQYF. CDR3 nucleotide sequence: TGTGCCAGCAGCCCCAAGACCGAGGACTCCCCCTACGAGCAGTACTTC.

V and J are TRBV4-1 and TRBJ2-5; D possibly corresponds to TRBD1 (6 bases). Trimming pared 4 bases from V and 0 bases from J, leaving 12 bases between. Germline CDR1 reads MGHRA; CDR2 reads YSYEKL. This CDR3 is 15 amino acids long. The CDR3 nucleotides read TGCGCCAGCAGCCTCCTTGGACAGAACCAAGAGACCCAGTACTTC. Its protein is CASSLLGQNQETQYF.

The chain combines TRBV6-1 with TRBJ2-7; D is tentatively TRBD1 or TRBD2 (6 bases each). The V end lost 2 bases, the J end lost 5 bases, and 13 bases lay between the germline ends. This CDR3 region has 14 residues. Germline V CDR1 and CDR2: MNHNS, SASEGT. CDR3 sequence: CASSESGAAHEQYF. CDR3 in DNA: TGTGCCAGCAGTGAATCGGGGGCGGCCCACGAGCAGTACTTC.

The chain joins TRBV18 to TRBJ1-1; D remains ambiguous. Trimming pared 0 bases from V and 1 base from J, leaving 6 bases between. Germline V lookup: CDR1 KGHSH, CDR2 LQKENI. This CDR3 is 14 amino acids long. The CDR3 sequence: CASSPPSGNTEAFF. In DNA form, the CDR3 reads TGTGCCAGCTCACCACCGTCCGGGAACACTGAAGCTTTCTTT.

This chain joins TRBV5-4 and TRBJ1-1; 8 nucleotides align to TRBD1. This CDR3 region has 15 residues. The V and J ends lost 0 bases and 1 base, in that order; junction bases with no gene match: 2. Germline CDR1 is SGHNT and CDR2 is YYREEE (reference sequence). The CDR3 here is CASSLAGQGNTEAFF. The CDR3 DNA reads TGTGCCAGCAGCTTGGCCGGACAGGGGAACACTGAAGCTTTCTTT.

The CDR3 DNA follows: TGTGCCAGCAGCGTAGCTACAGGGGGCCTCTATGGCTACACCTTC. It translates to CASSVATGGLYGYTF. This sequence joins TRBV9 and TRBJ1-2, with 9 bases identical to TRBD1. Trimming cost V 0 bases and J 4 bases; bases outside gene matches: 4. The CDR3 has 15 residues. Germline V CDR1 and CDR2: SGDLS, YYNGEE. The variable domain in full, with the rest retrieved from reference TRBV9 and TRBJ1-2, is DSGVTQTPKHLITATGQRVTLRCSPRSGDLSVYWYQQSLDQGLQFLIQYYNGEERAKGNILERFSAQQFPDLHSELNLSSLELGDSALYFCASSVATGGLYGYTFGSGTRLTVV.

J is TRBJ2-1 and V is TRBV30; the D is unclear. Trimming removed 1 base at V and 9 bases at J, with 7 bases between. Per the germline V gene, CDR1 is GTSNPN and CDR2 is SVGIG (reference sequence). The CDR3 runs to 11 residues. CDR3 sequence: CAWSGVGEQFF. In nucleotides, the CDR3 is TGTGCCTGGAGTGGGGTGGGTGAGCAGTTCTTC.

The chain has TRBV6-6 and TRBJ2-1; TRBD2 agrees at 7 bases. The V and J ends lost 6 bases and 5 bases, in that order; junction bases with no gene match: 10. The V gene's germline CDR1 is MNHNY and CDR2 SVGAGI (reference sequence). The CDR3 contains 15 residues. The CDR3 DNA follows: TGTGCCAGCAGAGAGCGGGGTGTCAAACACAATGAGCAGTTCTTC. Its protein is CASRERGVKHNEQFF.

The rearrangement joins TRBV7-9 to TRBJ1-1, with D perhaps TRBD1 (5 bases). V shed 5 bases and J shed 4 bases, with 11 bases lying between them. Germline loops: CDR1 SEHNR, CDR2 FQNEAQ (reference sequence). The CDR3 has 13 residues. CDR3 region: CASSAPGSTEAFF. The CDR3 region has the DNA TGTGCCAGCAGCGCCCCAGGGAGCACTGAAGCTTTCTTT.

The chain is built from TRBV9 and TRBJ2-2; D call uncertain. Germline lookup yields CDR1 SGDLS and CDR2 YYNGEE. There are 14 residues in the CDR3. Trimming cost V 0 bases and J 2 bases, with 5 bases left between them. The CDR3 region has the DNA TGTGCCAGCAGCGTAGTATCAAACACCGGGGAGCTGTTTTTT. Protein product: CASSVVSNTGELFF.

The rearrangement links TRBV6-4 to TRBJ1-1; D gene unclear. The V gene's germline CDR1 is MRHNA and CDR2 SNTAGT. V was clipped by 3 bases and J by 4 bases, with 9 bases between them. This CDR3 is 13 amino acids long. CDR3 DNA sequence: TGTGCCAGCAGTGATACCGGGAGCACTGAAGCTTTCTTT. Translated: CASSDTGSTEAFF.

The rearrangement uses TRBV7-2 and TRBJ2-7; TRBD1 might be the D (10 bases). This CDR3 has 18 residues. Germline assignment: CDR1 SGHTA and CDR2 FQGNSA. The ends were cut back, 4 bases at V and 3 bases at J, with 25 bases in the middle. The CDR3 nucleotides are TGTGCCAGCAGCTCACCTCGAGCGGGGGGACAGGGGTACTACGAGCAGTACTTC. It yields the protein CASSSPRAGGQGYYEQYF.

This clone appeared once. The chain links TRBV11-2 to TRBJ2-1; no clear D. Germline CDR1 and CDR2: SGHAT and FQNNGV. Trimming stripped 0 bases from V and 1 base from J, with 7 bases between. This CDR3 is 15 amino acids long. The CDR3 loop reads CASSLDTRSYNEQFF. The DNA for the CDR3 is TGTGCCAGCAGCTTAGACACCAGATCCTACAATGAGCAGTTCTTC.

The J gene is TRBJ2-5, the V gene TRBV2; D gene unclear. From germline, CDR1 is SNHLY and CDR2 FYNNEI. The CDR3 consists of 13 residues. Trimming cost V 5 bases and J 5 bases, with 12 bases left between them. The CDR3 region is CASSPLSYETQYF. CDR3 in DNA: TGTGCCAGCAGTCCCCTCTCGTATGAGACCCAGTACTTC.

This sequence joins TRBV19 and TRBJ2-1; D gene ambiguous. The length of the CDR3 is 13 residues. The V gene's germline CDR1 is LNHDA and CDR2 SQIVND (reference sequence). V dropped 4 bases and J dropped 4 bases, with 8 bases sitting between them. For the CDR3, the DNA is TGTGCCAGTAGTACAGACTCATACAATGAGCAGTTCTTC. Its translation is CASSTDSYNEQFF.